This T cell receptor beta chain originates from a study of blood T cell repertoires in COVID-19. Study at large: T cells, B-cell-depleted T cells, or PBMCs provided the cDNA or gDNA that served as material.

Trimming cost V 3 bases and J 4 bases, with 10 bases left between them. This CDR3 has 13 residues. CDR1 is SGHRS and CDR2 is YFSETQ in the germline V gene. Sequencing used immunoSEQ multiplex PCR; TCRdb keeps in-frame clones, though not all of them. The sample lists roughly 180,000 clones, approximately 85% occurring once. The specimen was peripheral blood. The sequence came from a man aged 55-75 years who had recovered from COVID-19. The J gene is TRBJ1-2, the V gene TRBV5-1; D possibly corresponds to TRBD1 (6 bases). The CDR3 reads CASSSDSLYGYTF. The CDR3 DNA is TGCGCCAGCAGCTCGGACAGCCTCTATGGCTACACCTTC.